This note documents a single TCR beta chain sequence. These data belong to a study of blood T cells in healthy people across ages. A J-beta primer mix and a sample-barcoded 5' primer were used in a second PCR of about 7 to 12 cycles. Carrying 12 random nucleotides, a template-switch adaptor labeled each individual cDNA molecule. TCRdb redid the calling of the 5' RACE reads with MiXCR, one entry per CDR3 protein. The sample gives 780,000 or so distinct CDR3 sequences, approximately 53% of which show up once; around 24% is in the top ten. The CDR3 runs to 17 residues. Germline CDR1 is SQVTM and CDR2 is ANQGSEA. V gave up 7 bases and J gave up 7 bases; unmatched junction bases: 23. Healthy Russian Caucasian donors spanned ages about 6 to 100 years.

This TCR was sampled from a man between 35 and 55 years old in good health. Sequencing input: blood. The V call is TRBV29-1, the J call TRBJ2-7, with 9 bases matching TRBD2. DNA for the CDR3: TGCAGCGCTGAGGTGGTGGGAGGCGGGAGGGCCCTGGGTGAGCAGTACTTC. This encodes CSAEVVGGGRALGEQYF.